Below are 15 T cell receptor beta chains sequenced from a single sample in a study of blood T cells in healthy people across ages. Primers used in a second PCR of roughly 6 to 12 cycles were a sample-barcoded 5' primer and a J-beta primer mix. MiXCR, run by TCRdb on the 5' RACE reads, gives a single entry per CDR3 protein. The repertoire holds around 1,000,000 distinct CDR3 sequences, with 20% to 25% as singletons. These data were also filed under a second study, of T cells of mothers and their children.

The source material was blood. Receptors were obtained from a girl between 2 and 10 years old in good health.

In its sample, this clonotype was seen a few times. A read error may account for a junction end that differs from germline. The chain has TRBV20-1 and TRBJ2-5; D might be TRBD1 or TRBD2, each matching 5 bases. The CDR3 has 13 amino acids. Germline CDR1 reads DFQATT; CDR2 reads SNEGSKA (reference sequence). CDR3 residues: CSARRRGAYEQCF. The CDR3 nucleotides read TGCAGTGCTCGTCGTAGGGGAGCCTACGAGCAGTGCTTC.

V is TRBV5-1 and J is TRBJ2-1, with 9 bases matching TRBD2. J was trimmed by 6 bases and V by 3 bases; bases with no gene match: 10. Germline V CDR1 and CDR2: SGHRS, YFSETQ. The CDR3 is 16 residues long. CDR3 region: CASSWGLARLGNEQFF. The CDR3 coding sequence is TGCGCCAGCAGCTGGGGACTAGCTCGATTAGGCAATGAGCAGTTCTTC.

This chain connects TRBV20-1 to TRBJ2-4; no definite D call. CDR3 size: 12 residues. The V gene's germline CDR1 is DFQATT and CDR2 SNEGSKA (reference sequence). Trimming removed 0 bases at V and 6 bases at J, with 6 bases between. The CDR3 coding sequence is TGCAGTGCTAGAGAGGACGGAAACATTCAGTACTTC. This gives the protein CSAREDGNIQYF.

This clonotype has only one observation. The V and J genes are TRBV5-1 and TRBJ2-1; D gene unclear. Germline CDR1 SGHRS, CDR2 YFSETQ. The CDR3 has 13 amino acids. Trimming pared 0 bases from V and 15 bases from J, leaving 16 bases between. The DNA for the CDR3 is TGCGCCAGCAGCTTGGATCAGCGCCCGACTGTGTTCTTC. This encodes CASSLDQRPTVFF. The full variable domain, completed using reference TRBV5-1 and TRBJ2-1, is KAGVTQTPRYLIKTRGQQVTLSCSPISGHRSVSWYQQTPGQGLQFLFEYFSETQRNKGNFPGRFSGRQFSNSRSEMNVSTLELGDSALYLCASSLDQRPTVFFGPGTRLTVL.

This clonotype has only a few counts. A much more abundant neighbour one base away suggests this may be a read error. J is TRBJ2-5 and V is TRBV29-1; tentative D call: TRBD2 (6 bases). The DNA end favors TRBJ2-1, so the J call may be wrong. The CDR3 extends over 11 amino acids. Germline V gives CDR1 SQVTM, CDR2 ANQGSEA. This chain's CDR3 is CSVEAGEEQFF. CDR3 sequence (DNA): TGCAGCGTTGAAGCGGGGGAAGAGCAGTTCTTC.

This sequence joins TRBV7-9 and TRBJ1-2; the D is unclear. V shed 1 base and J shed 5 bases, with 8 bases lying between them. The CDR3 spans 13 residues. From germline, CDR1 is SEHNR and CDR2 FQNEAQ (reference sequence). In DNA, the CDR3 is TGTGCCAGCAGCTTAGTTTCGGGGTATGGCTACACCTTC. Translation gives CASSLVSGYGYTF.

This clonotype came up a few times. One end of the junction does not line up with germline, which may come from a read error. The rearrangement joins TRBV7-9 to TRBJ2-7; TRBD2 might be the D (5 bases). This CDR3 contains 15 residues. Per the germline V gene, CDR1 is SEHNR and CDR2 is FQNEAQ (reference sequence). The CDR3 loop is CASSLALSYNYEQYF. The CDR3 region has the DNA TGTGCCAGCAGCCTAGCACTCTCCTACAACTACGAGCAGTACTTC.

In this sample, this clonotype turned up once. This chain uses TRBV28 with TRBJ2-7; the match to TRBD2 covers 11 bases. Germline V lookup: CDR1 MDHEN, CDR2 SYDVKM. The CDR3 length is 19 residues. V was pared by 7 bases and J by 5 bases, with 22 bases of the junction left unmatched. CDR3 nucleotide sequence: TGTGCCAGCATAGGGGGTAAGACTAGCGGGATAGCAGGACTCCACGAGCAGTACTTC. Amino acids: CASIGGKTSGIAGLHEQYF.

The genes are TRBV12-3 or TRBV12-4 and TRBJ2-2; 11 bases match TRBD2. J lost 3 bases, V lost 6 bases, and 12 bases had no gene match. The CDR3 is 18 residues long. CDR3 amino acids: CASRSRLAGIRYTGELFF. The CDR3 DNA reads TGTGCCAGCAGATCTCGACTAGCGGGGATACGTTACACCGGGGAGCTGTTTTTT.

The chain is built from TRBV7-2 and TRBJ2-7, with D perhaps being TRBD1 or TRBD2 (5 bases each). Judging by the DNA end, TRBJ2-1 fits better; the J call may be wrong. This CDR3 spans 14 amino acids. The germline V gene has CDR1 SGHTA and CDR2 FQGNSA. This chain's CDR3 is CASSLGGKYNEQFF. The CDR3 coding sequence is TGTGCCAGCAGCTTAGGGGGGAAGTACAATGAGCAGTTCTTC.

This clonotype came up a few times. The rearrangement uses TRBV20-1 and TRBJ2-1; 10 nucleotides match TRBD2. Germline V lookup: CDR1 DFQATT, CDR2 SNEGSKA (reference sequence). V shed 0 bases, J shed 6 bases, and the junction held 8 bases outside the gene matches. The CDR3 is made up of 16 amino acids. The CDR3 DNA is TGCAGTGCTAGAGATTTAGCGGGAGGATTAACCAATGAGCAGTTCTTC. Translation gives CSARDLAGGLTNEQFF.

The chain recombines TRBV19 with TRBJ1-1; 8 nucleotides line up with TRBD1. The CDR3 contains 15 residues. With V trimmed by 4 bases and J by 2 bases, 6 bases remained unmatched. The germline V gene encodes CDR1 LNHDA and CDR2 SQIVND (reference sequence). DNA for the CDR3: TGTGCCAGTAGTACTTCGACAGGGGTTAACACTGAAGCTTTCTTT. Protein: CASSTSTGVNTEAFF.

The V call is TRBV28, the J call TRBJ2-2; no clear D gene. The germline V gene has CDR1 MDHEN and CDR2 SYDVKM. This CDR3 has 14 amino acids. The V gene lost 5 bases and the J gene lost 5 bases, with 12 bases spanning the gap. The CDR3 sequence is CASSTIGDTGELFF. In DNA, the CDR3 is TGTGCCAGCAGTACTATCGGAGATACCGGGGAGCTGTTTTTT.

The chain uses TRBV7-3 and TRBJ2-7, with TRBD1 identical over 7 bases. CDR1 SGHTA and CDR2 FQGTGA come from the germline V gene. There are 14 residues in the CDR3. V shed 5 bases, J shed 2 bases, and the junction held 6 bases outside the gene matches. This chain's CDR3 is CASSLDRAAYEQYF. The CDR3, as DNA: TGTGCCAGCAGCCTAGACAGGGCTGCCTACGAGCAGTACTTC.

V usage is TRBV4-3 and J usage is TRBJ2-1; 10 bases align to TRBD2. Germline V CDR1 and CDR2: LGHNA, YSLEER. The V and J ends lost 0 bases and 6 bases, in that order; junction bases with no gene match: 5. The CDR3 spans 16 residues. The CDR3 protein is CASSQDKGTSANEQFF. CDR3 in DNA: TGCGCCAGCAGCCAAGATAAAGGGACTAGCGCCAATGAGCAGTTCTTC.